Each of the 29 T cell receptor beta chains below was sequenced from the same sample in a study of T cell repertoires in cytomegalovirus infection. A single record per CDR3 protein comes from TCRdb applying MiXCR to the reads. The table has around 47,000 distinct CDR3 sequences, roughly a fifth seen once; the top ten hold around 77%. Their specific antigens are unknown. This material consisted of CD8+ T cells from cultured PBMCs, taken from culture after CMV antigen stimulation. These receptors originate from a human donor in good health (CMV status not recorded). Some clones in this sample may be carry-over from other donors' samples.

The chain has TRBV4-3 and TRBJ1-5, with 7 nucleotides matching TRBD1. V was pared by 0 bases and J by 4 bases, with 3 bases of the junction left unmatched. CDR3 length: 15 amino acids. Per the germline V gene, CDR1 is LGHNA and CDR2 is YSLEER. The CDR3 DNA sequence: TGCGCCAGCAGCCAAGAGAAGACAGGGAATCAGCCCCAGCATTTT. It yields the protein CASSQEKTGNQPQHF.

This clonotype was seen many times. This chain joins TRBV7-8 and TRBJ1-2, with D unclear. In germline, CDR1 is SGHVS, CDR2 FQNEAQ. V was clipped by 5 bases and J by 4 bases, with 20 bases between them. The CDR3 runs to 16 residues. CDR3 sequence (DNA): TGTGCCAGCAGCCTAGGCCGGGGAGGGTGGACCTATGGCTACACCTTC. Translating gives CASSLGRGGWTYGYTF. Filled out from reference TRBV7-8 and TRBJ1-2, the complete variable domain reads GAGVSQSPRYKVAKRGQDVALRCDPISGHVSLFWYQQALGQGPEFLTYFQNEAQLDKSGLPSDRFFAERPEGSVSTLKIQRTQQEDSAVYLCASSLGRGGWTYGYTFGSGTRLTVV.

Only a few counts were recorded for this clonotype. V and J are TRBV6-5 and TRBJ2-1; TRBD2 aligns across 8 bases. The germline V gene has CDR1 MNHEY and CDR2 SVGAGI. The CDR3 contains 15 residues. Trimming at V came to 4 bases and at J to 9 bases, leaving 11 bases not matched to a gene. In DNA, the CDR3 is TGTGCCAGCAGTTTAGAACGGGGGGGCTGGCGTGAGCAGTTCTTC. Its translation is CASSLERGGWREQFF.

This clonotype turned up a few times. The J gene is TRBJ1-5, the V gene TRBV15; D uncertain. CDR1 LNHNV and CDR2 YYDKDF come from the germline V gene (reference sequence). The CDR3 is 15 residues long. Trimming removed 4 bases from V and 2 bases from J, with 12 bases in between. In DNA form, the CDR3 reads TGTGCCACCAGCACCAGAGAAGATGGCAATCAGCCCCAGCATTTT. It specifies CATSTREDGNQPQHF.

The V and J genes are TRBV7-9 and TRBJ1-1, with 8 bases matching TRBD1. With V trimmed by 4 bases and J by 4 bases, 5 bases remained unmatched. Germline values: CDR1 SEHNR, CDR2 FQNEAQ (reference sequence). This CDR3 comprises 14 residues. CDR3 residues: CASSSSTGGTEAFF. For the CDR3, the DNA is TGTGCCAGCAGCTCGTCCACAGGGGGCACTGAAGCTTTCTTT.

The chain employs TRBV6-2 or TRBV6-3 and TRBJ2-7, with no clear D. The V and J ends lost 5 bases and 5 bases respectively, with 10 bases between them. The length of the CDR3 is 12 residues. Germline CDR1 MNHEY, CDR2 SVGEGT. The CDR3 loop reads CASSASVDEQYF. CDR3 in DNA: TGTGCCAGCAGTGCTTCTGTGGACGAGCAGTACTTC.

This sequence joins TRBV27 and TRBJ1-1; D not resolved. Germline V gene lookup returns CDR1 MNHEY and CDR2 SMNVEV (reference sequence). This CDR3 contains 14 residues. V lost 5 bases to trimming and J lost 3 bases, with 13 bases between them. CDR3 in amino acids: CASSPSPRHTEAFF. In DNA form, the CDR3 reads TGTGCCAGCAGTCCTTCTCCTAGGCACACTGAAGCTTTCTTT.

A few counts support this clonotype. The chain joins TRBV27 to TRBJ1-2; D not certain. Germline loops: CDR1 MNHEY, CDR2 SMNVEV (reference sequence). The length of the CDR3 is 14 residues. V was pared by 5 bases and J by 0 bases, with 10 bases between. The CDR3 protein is CASSLKVSNYGYTF. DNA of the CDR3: TGTGCCAGCAGTCTGAAGGTCTCTAACTATGGCTACACCTTC.

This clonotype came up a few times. Here the CDR3 DNA reads TGTGCCGGGTCTTTTTCAGATACGCAGTATTTT. This codes for CAGSFSDTQYF. This rearrangement joins TRBV2 to TRBJ2-3; D remains ambiguous. Per germline, CDR1 SNHLY and CDR2 FYNNEI. V lost 11 bases and J 4 bases, leaving 10 bases between the germline ends. This CDR3 spans 11 amino acids.

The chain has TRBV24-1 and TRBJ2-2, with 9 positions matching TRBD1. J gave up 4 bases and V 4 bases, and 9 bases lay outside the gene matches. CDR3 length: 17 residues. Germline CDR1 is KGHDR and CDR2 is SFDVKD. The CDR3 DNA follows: TGTGCCACCAGTGACCCTACAGGGGGCGAGATCACCGGGGAGCTGTTTTTT. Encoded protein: CATSDPTGGEITGELFF.

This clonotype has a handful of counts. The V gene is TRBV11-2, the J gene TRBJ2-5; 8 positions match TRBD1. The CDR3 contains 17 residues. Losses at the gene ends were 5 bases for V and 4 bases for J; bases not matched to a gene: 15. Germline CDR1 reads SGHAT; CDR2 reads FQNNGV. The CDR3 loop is CASSLLIGQGHRETQYF. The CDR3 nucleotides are TGTGCCAGCAGCCTCCTTATTGGACAGGGCCATAGAGAGACCCAGTACTTC.

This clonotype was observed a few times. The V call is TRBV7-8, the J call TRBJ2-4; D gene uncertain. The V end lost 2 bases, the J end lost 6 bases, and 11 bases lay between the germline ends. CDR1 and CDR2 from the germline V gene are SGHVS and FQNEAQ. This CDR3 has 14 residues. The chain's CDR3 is CASSLRASGNIQYF. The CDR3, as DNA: TGTGCCAGCAGCTTAAGGGCCTCCGGAAACATTCAGTACTTC.

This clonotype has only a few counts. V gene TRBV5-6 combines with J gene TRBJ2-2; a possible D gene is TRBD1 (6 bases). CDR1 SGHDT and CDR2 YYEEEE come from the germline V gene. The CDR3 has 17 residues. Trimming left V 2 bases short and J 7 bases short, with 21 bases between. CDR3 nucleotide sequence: TGTGCCAGCAGCTTACAGGGCCCGGTGGGGGAAAGCGGGGAGCTGTTTTTT. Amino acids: CASSLQGPVGESGELFF.

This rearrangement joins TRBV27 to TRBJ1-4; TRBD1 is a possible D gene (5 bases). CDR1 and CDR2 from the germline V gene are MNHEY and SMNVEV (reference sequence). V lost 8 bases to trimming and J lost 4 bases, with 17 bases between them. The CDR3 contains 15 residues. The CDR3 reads CASAWTWGINEKLFF. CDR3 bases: TGTGCCAGCGCTTGGACGTGGGGGATTAATGAAAAACTGTTTTTT.

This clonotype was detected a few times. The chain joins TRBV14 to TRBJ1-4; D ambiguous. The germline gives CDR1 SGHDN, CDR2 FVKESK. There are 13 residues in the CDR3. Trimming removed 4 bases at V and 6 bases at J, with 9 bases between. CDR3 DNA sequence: TGTGCCAGCAGCCCGCTTGGGGATGAAAAACTGTTTTTT. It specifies CASSPLGDEKLFF.

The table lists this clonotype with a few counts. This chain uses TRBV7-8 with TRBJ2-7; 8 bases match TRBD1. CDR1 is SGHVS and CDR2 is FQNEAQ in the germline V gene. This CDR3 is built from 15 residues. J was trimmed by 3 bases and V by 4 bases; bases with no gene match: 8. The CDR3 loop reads CASSYTPGQVYEQYF. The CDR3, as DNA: TGTGCCAGCAGCTACACTCCGGGACAGGTCTACGAGCAGTACTTC.

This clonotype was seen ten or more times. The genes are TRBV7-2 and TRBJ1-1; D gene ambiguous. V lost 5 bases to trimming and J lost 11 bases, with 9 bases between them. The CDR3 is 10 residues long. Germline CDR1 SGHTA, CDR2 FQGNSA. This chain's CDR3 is CASSKGDAFF. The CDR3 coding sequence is TGTGCCAGCAGCAAGGGTGATGCTTTCTTT.

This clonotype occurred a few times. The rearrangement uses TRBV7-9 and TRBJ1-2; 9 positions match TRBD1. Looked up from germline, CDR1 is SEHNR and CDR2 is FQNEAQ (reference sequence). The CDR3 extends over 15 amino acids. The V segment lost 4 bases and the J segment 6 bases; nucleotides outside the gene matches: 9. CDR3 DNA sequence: TGTGCCAGCAGCTCCGGGACAGGGCTAGGGAATGGCTACACCTTC. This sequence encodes CASSSGTGLGNGYTF.

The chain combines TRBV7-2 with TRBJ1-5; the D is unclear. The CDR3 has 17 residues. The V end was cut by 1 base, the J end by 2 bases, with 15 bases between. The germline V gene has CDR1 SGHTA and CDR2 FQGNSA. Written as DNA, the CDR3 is TGTGCCAGCAGCTTAGTTCCCTCGGGTCTAGGCAATCAGCCCCAGCATTTT. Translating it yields CASSLVPSGLGNQPQHF.

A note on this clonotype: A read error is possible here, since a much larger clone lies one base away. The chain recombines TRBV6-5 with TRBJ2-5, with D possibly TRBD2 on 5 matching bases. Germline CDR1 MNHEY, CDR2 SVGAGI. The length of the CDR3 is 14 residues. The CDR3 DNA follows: TGTGCCCGCAGTTACGAGGGCTCGGGAGAGACCCAGTACTTC. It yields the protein CARSYEGSGETQYF.

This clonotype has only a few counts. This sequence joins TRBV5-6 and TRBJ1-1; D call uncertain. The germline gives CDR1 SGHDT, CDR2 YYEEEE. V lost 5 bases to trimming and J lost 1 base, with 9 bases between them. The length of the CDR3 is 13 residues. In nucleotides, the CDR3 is TGTGCCAGCAGTGCCCCCACGAACACTGAAGCTTTCTTT. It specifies CASSAPTNTEAFF. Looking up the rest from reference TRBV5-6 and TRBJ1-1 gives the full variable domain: DAGVTQSPTHLIKTRGQQVTLRCSPKSGHDTVSWYQQALGQGPQFIFQYYEEEERQRGNFPDRFSGHQFPNYSSELNVNALLLGDSALYLCASSAPTNTEAFFGQGTRLTVV.

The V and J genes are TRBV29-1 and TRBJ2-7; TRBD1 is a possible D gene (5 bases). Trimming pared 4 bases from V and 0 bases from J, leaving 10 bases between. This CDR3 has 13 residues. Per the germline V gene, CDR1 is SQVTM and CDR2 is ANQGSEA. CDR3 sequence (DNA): TGCAGCGTTGTTCACAGGAACTCCTACGAGCAGTACTTC. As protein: CSVVHRNSYEQYF.

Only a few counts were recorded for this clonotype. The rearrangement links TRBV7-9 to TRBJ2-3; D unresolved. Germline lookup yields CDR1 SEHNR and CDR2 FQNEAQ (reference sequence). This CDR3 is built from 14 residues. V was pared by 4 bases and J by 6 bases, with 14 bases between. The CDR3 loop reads CASSSYRAADTQYF. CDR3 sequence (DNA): TGTGCCAGCAGCTCCTATCGGGCAGCGGATACGCAGTATTTT.

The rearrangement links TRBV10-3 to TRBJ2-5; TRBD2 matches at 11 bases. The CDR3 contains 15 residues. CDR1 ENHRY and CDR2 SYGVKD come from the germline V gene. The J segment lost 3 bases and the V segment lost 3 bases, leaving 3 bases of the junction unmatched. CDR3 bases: TGTGCCATCAGTGAAACTAGCGGGGGAGAAGAGACCCAGTACTTC. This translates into CAISETSGGEETQYF.

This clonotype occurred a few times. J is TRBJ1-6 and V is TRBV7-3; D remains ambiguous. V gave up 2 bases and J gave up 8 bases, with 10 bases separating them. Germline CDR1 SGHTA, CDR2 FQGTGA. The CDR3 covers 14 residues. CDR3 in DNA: TGTGCCAGCAGCTTAGACGGTGGTTATTCACCCCTCCACTTT. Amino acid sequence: CASSLDGGYSPLHF.

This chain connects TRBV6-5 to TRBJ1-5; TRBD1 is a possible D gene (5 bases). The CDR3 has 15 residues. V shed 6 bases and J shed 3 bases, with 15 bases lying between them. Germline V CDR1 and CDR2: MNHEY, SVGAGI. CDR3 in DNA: TGTGCCAGCAGCCCGGGACCGCTGAACAATCAGCCCCAGCATTTT. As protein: CASSPGPLNNQPQHF.

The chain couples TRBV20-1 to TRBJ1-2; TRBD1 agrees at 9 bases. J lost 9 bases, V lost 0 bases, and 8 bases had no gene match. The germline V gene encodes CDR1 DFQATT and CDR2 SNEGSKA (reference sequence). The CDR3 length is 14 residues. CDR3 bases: TGCAGTGCTAGAGATCTCGGACAGGGGCATAGCTACACCTTC. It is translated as CSARDLGQGHSYTF.

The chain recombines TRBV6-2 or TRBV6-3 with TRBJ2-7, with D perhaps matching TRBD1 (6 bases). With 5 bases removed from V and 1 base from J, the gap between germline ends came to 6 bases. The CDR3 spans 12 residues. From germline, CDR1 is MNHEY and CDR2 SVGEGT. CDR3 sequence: CASSTGSYEQYF. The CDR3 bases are TGTGCCAGCAGTACAGGGTCCTACGAGCAGTACTTC.

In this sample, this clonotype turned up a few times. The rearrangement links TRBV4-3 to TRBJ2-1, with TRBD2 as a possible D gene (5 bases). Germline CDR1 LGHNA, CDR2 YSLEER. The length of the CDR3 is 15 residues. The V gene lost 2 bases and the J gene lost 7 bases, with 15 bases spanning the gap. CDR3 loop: CASSQSRTGWNEQFF. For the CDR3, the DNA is TGCGCCAGCAGCCAATCCCGGACGGGGTGGAATGAGCAGTTCTTC.